This entry features one T cell receptor beta chain sequence. The sample originates from a study of OX40 agonist ivuxolimab in advanced cancers. The wider study: The study treated patients with ivuxolimab, an agonistic anti-OX40 (CD134) antibody. Three patients showed partial responses: one hepatocellular carcinoma and two cutaneous melanoma cases.

Only in-frame clones appear in the TCRdb table, and some are missing; sequencing was by immunoSEQ multiplex PCR. The sample contains 80,000 to 90,000 clones, approximately 79% of which appear only once. The V gene end was trimmed by 0 bases and the J gene end by 8 bases; junction bases not matched to a gene: 9. The CDR3 loop spans 16 amino acids. Germline-derived CDR1 and CDR2 are MGHRA and YSYEKL. V gene TRBV4-1 combines with J gene TRBJ1-2, with 10 bases fitting TRBD1. The sequenced sample was CD4+ or CD8+ T cells sorted from blood, obtained in a trial of the OX40 agonist ivuxolimab. The clonotype comes from an adult with an advanced solid tumor such as melanoma, head and neck, liver or kidney cancer. CDR3 loop: CASSQDDAGQGLGYTF. The CDR3 DNA sequence: TGCGCCAGCAGCCAAGATGATGCGGGACAGGGGTTAGGCTACACCTTC.